The clone carrying this T cell receptor beta chain has only a few counts. What it binds is not known. The sample comes from a study of cytomegalovirus exposure and HLA in healthy donors. Findings of the study overall: Cytomegalovirus association was listed for 164 TCR beta chains.

Germline lookup yields CDR1 SGHTA and CDR2 FQGNSA. The V and J ends lost 5 bases and 5 bases respectively, with 18 bases between them. This CDR3 contains 15 residues. In the PCR, 60 Vbeta and 13 Jbeta primers were used. Sequencing was performed with immunoSEQ multiplex PCR; in TCRdb, only in-frame clones are kept and a portion is missing. The sample carries roughly 120,000 clones, approximately 69% recorded once. The sequenced sample consisted of PBMCs. This clonotype was sampled from a middle-aged woman in good health and CMV-seropositive. V and J are TRBV7-2 and TRBJ1-2, with D perhaps TRBD1 (6 bases). CDR3 coding DNA: TGTGCCAGCAGCCTCGGACAGACCTTTAATTATGGCTACACCTTC. Residues: CASSLGQTFNYGYTF.